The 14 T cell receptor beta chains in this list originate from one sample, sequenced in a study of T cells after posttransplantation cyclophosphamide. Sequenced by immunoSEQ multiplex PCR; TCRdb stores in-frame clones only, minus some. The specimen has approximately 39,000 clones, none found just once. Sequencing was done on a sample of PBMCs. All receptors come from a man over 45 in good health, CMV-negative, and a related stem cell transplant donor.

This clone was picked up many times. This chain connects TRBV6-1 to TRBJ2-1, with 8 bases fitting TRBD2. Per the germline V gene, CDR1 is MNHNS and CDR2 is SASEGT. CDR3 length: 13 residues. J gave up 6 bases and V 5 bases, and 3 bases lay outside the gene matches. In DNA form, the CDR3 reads TGTGCCAGCAGTCAGGGACTAGGCAATGAGCAGTTCTTC. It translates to CASSQGLGNEQFF.

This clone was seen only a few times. DNA of the CDR3: TGTGCCAGCAGGCCATCCTCGGGAGGGGAGCTTGAGCAGTTCTTC. Translated: CASRPSSGGELEQFF. V is TRBV27 and J is TRBJ2-1; 8 bases agree with TRBD2. The CDR3 is made up of 15 amino acids. V was pared by 6 bases and J by 9 bases, with 13 bases of the junction left unmatched. CDR1 is MNHEY and CDR2 is SMNVEV in the germline V gene (reference sequence).

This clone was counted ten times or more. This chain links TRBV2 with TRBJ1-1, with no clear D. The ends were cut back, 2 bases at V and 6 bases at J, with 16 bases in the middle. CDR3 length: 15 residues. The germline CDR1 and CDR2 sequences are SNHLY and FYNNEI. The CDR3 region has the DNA TGTGCCAGCAGTGAATGGGGAGGGAAGGAGTCTGAAGCTTTCTTT. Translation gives CASSEWGGKESEAFF.

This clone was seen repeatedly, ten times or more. In nucleotides, the CDR3 is TGTGCCAGCAGCCTCGGACTAGCGGGAGACGAGCAGTACTTC. Its protein product is CASSLGLAGDEQYF. The chain couples TRBV5-6 to TRBJ2-7, with TRBD2 matching 13 bases. The V gene end was trimmed by 4 bases and the J gene end by 5 bases; junction bases not matched to a gene: 3. This CDR3 has 14 residues. Germline V gene data show CDR1 as SGHDT and CDR2 as YYEEEE. Full variable domain (remainder filled in from reference TRBV5-6 and TRBJ2-7): DAGVTQSPTHLIKTRGQQVTLRCSPKSGHDTVSWYQQALGQGPQFIFQYYEEEERQRGNFPDRFSGHQFPNYSSELNVNALLLGDSALYLCASSLGLAGDEQYFGPGTRLTVT.

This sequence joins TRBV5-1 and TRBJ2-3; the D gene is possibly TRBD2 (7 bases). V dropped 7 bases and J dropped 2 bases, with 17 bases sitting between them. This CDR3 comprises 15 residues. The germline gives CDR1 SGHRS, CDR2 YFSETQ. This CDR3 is CASGGRGAFTDTQYF. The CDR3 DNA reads TGCGCCAGCGGAGGCCGGGGGGCCTTCACAGATACGCAGTATTTT.

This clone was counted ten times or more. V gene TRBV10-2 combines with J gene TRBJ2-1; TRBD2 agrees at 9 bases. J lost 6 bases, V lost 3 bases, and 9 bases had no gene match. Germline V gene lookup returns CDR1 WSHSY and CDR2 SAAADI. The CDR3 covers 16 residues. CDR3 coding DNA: TGCGCCAGCAGTGATCTTTTAGCGGGAGTGAGCAATGAGCAGTTCTTC. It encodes CASSDLLAGVSNEQFF.

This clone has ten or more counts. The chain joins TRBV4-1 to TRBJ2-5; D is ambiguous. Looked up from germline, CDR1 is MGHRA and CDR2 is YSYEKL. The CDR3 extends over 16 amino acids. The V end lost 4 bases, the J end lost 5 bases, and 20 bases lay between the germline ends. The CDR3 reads CASSPWVGRFGETQYF. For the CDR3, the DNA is TGCGCCAGCAGCCCTTGGGTAGGAAGGTTCGGGGAGACCCAGTACTTC.

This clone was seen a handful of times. The CDR3 region is CSVEPQGRSSTDTQYF. In nucleotides, the CDR3 is TGCAGCGTTGAACCTCAGGGGCGGAGCTCCACAGATACGCAGTATTTT. The V call is TRBV29-1, the J call TRBJ2-3; the D gene is possibly TRBD1 (6 bases). In germline, CDR1 is SQVTM, CDR2 ANQGSEA. The CDR3 runs 16 residues. The V and J ends lost 2 bases and 2 bases respectively, with 17 bases between them.

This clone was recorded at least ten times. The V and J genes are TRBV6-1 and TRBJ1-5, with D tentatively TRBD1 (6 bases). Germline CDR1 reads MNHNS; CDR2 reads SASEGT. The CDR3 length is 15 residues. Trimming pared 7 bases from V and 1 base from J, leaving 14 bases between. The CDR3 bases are TGTGCCAGCACCACCACAGGGTACAGCAATCAGCCCCAGCATTTT. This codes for CASTTTGYSNQPQHF.

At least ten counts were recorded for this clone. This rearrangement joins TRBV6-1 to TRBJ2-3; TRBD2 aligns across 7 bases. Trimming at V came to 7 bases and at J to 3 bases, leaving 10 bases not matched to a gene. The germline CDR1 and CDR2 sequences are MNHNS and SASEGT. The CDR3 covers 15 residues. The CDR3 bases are TGTGCCAGCAACTCGGACCCTAGCGGTACAGATACGCAGTATTTT. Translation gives CASNSDPSGTDTQYF.

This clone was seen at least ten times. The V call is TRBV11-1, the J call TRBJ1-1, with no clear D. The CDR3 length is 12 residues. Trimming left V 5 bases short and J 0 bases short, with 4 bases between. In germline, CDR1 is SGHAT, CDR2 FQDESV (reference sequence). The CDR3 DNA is TGTGCCAGCAGCCTAATGAACACTGAAGCTTTCTTT. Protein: CASSLMNTEAFF. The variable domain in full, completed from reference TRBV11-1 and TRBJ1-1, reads EAEVAQSPRYKITEKSQAVAFWCDPISGHATLYWYRQILGQGPELLVQFQDESVVDDSQLPKDRFSAERLKGVDSTLKIQPAELGDSAMYLCASSLMNTEAFFGQGTRLTVV.

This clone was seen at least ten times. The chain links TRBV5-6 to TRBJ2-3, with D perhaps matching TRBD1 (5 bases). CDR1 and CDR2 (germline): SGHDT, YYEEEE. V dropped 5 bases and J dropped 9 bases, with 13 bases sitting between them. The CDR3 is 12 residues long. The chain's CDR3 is CASSTRVETQYF. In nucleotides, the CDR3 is TGTGCCAGCAGTACCAGGGTGGAAACGCAGTATTTT.

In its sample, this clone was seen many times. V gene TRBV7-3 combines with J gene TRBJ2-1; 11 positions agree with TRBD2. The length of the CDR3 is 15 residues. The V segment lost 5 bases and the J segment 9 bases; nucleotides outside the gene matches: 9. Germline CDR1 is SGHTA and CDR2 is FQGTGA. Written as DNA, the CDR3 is TGTGCCAGCAGCCTAGGTTTTAGCGGGGGGGGTGAGCAGTTCTTC. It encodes CASSLGFSGGGEQFF. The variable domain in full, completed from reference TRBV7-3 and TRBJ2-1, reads GAGVSQTPSNKVTEKGKYVELRCDPISGHTALYWYRQSLGQGPEFLIYFQGTGAADDSGLPNDRFFAVRPEGSVSTLKIQRTERGDSAVYLCASSLGFSGGGEQFFGPGTRLTVL.

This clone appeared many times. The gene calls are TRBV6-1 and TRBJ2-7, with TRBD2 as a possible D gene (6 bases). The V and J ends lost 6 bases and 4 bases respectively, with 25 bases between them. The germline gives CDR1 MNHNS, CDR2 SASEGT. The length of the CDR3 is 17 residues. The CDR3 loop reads CASRESELAGGWYEQYF. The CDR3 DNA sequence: TGTGCCAGCAGGGAATCGGAACTAGCCGGGGGTTGGTACGAGCAGTACTTC.